Shown below are 21 T cell receptor beta chains from a single sample sequenced in a study of blood T cell repertoires in COVID-19. Some clones are missing from TCRdb's copy, which holds only in-frame ones; the method was immunoSEQ multiplex PCR. The table has 210,000 or so clones, roughly four fifths seen once. The specimen was peripheral blood. Every receptor here comes from a man over 45 who had recovered from COVID-19.

This clone was observed many times. This chain uses TRBV6-1 with TRBJ1-1, with unresolved D. Trimming removed 2 bases from V and 7 bases from J, with 11 bases in between. The germline V gene encodes CDR1 MNHNS and CDR2 SASEGT. This CDR3 contains 13 residues. In nucleotides, the CDR3 is TGTGCCAGCAGTGAACGGGCGGAGGTTGAAGCTTTCTTT. Encoded protein: CASSERAEVEAFF.

V gene TRBV7-9 combines with J gene TRBJ2-5; possible D gene TRBD2, 5 bases. The CDR3 sequence is 14 residues long. Germline-derived CDR1 and CDR2 are SEHNR and FQNEAQ (reference sequence). V was shortened by 0 bases and J by 5 bases, with 10 bases between the two germline ends. CDR3 region: CASSLAFGDETQYF. DNA for the CDR3: TGTGCCAGCAGCTTAGCATTCGGGGATGAGACCCAGTACTTC.

This chain connects TRBV19 to TRBJ1-1, with 7 bases lining up with TRBD1. This CDR3 comprises 18 residues. J lost 1 base, V lost 5 bases, and 16 bases had no gene match. Germline V CDR1 and CDR2: LNHDA, SQIVND (reference sequence). Here the CDR3 DNA reads TGTGCCAGTAGTGCAAGACAGGGTGGATGGTTTAGGAACACTGAAGCTTTCTTT. Its translation: CASSARQGGWFRNTEAFF.

This clone came up a few times. The chain has TRBV6-5 and TRBJ1-1; possibly TRBD1 for D (5 bases). The CDR3 has 14 residues. V was cut by 5 bases and J by 0 bases, with 10 bases left in between. The V gene's germline CDR1 is MNHEY and CDR2 SVGAGI. The CDR3 DNA reads TGTGCCAGCAGTAGGGGAGGGATGAACACTGAAGCTTTCTTT. It specifies CASSRGGMNTEAFF.

The chain has TRBV11-2 and TRBJ2-7; 7 positions agree with TRBD2. Trimming took 1 base from V and 0 from J; bases not matched to a gene: 6. This CDR3 contains 16 residues. Germline CDR1 SGHAT, CDR2 FQNNGV. CDR3 nucleotide sequence: TGTGCCAGCAGCTTAGGTAGTCTAGCGGACTCCTACGAGCAGTACTTC. It encodes CASSLGSLADSYEQYF. The variable domain in full, completed from reference TRBV11-2 and TRBJ2-7, reads EAGVAQSPRYKIIEKRQSVAFWCNPISGHATLYWYQQILGQGPKLLIQFQNNGVVDDSQLPKDRFSAERLKGVDSTLKIQPAKLEDSAVYLCASSLGSLADSYEQYFGPGTRLTVT.

The CDR3 reads CAWGTGERSEQYF. In DNA form, the CDR3 reads TGTGCCTGGGGAACGGGGGAAAGGAGCGAGCAGTACTTC. The chain carries TRBV30 and TRBJ2-7; perhaps TRBD2 as D (6 bases). The length of the CDR3 is 13 residues. Germline CDR1 is GTSNPN and CDR2 is SVGIG (reference sequence). V was clipped by 5 bases and J by 6 bases, with 17 bases between them.

The sample holds one count of this clone. CDR3 in amino acids: CATSRVGSPEAGIYGEQYF. CDR3 DNA: TGTGCCACCAGCAGAGTCGGCAGCCCGGAGGCGGGGATTTATGGCGAGCAGTACTTC. The chain links TRBV15 to TRBJ2-7, with D perhaps matching TRBD2 (6 bases). CDR1 and CDR2 (germline): LNHNV, YYDKDF (reference sequence). V was shortened by 1 base and J by 6 bases, with 28 bases between the two germline ends. The CDR3 contains 19 residues. The whole variable domain, remainder taken from reference TRBV15 and TRBJ2-7, is DAMVIQNPRYQVTQFGKPVTLSCSQTLNHNVMYWYQQKSSQAPKLLFHYYDKDFNNEADTPDNFQSRRPNTSFCFLDIRSPGLGDTAMYLCATSRVGSPEAGIYGEQYFGPGTRLTVT.

This sequence joins TRBV28 and TRBJ1-5; D unclear. Germline values: CDR1 MDHEN, CDR2 SYDVKM. V shed 4 bases and J shed 3 bases, with 31 bases lying between them. The CDR3 contains 21 residues. The CDR3 region is CASSYLVFKRNQPRFNQPQHF. Written as DNA, the CDR3 is TGTGCCAGCAGTTATCTAGTCTTTAAACGGAACCAACCCAGATTCAATCAGCCCCAGCATTTT.

This clone was seen more than once but under ten times. V and J are TRBV4-1 and TRBJ2-7; TRBD2 aligns across 8 bases. Germline V gene sequence: CDR1 MGHRA, CDR2 YSYEKL. The CDR3 has 15 residues. After removal of 4 bases from V and 3 bases from J, the junction contained 8 bases not matched to a gene. CDR3 bases: TGCGCCAGCAGCCTCGCCCCTAGCGGGTACTACGAGCAGTACTTC. Amino acids: CASSLAPSGYYEQYF.

This clone was seen a handful of times. This chain connects TRBV5-8 to TRBJ1-5, with D possibly matching TRBD1 (6 bases). The germline gives CDR1 SGHTS, CDR2 YDEGEE. The ends were cut back, 3 bases at V and 0 bases at J, with 10 bases in the middle. The CDR3 runs to 15 residues. Here the CDR3 DNA reads TGTGCCAGCAGCTCCGGGACAAATAGCAATCAGCCCCAGCATTTT. It is translated as CASSSGTNSNQPQHF.

V usage is TRBV10-3 and J usage is TRBJ1-5; possible D gene TRBD1, 6 bases. Per the germline V gene, CDR1 is ENHRY and CDR2 is SYGVKD. This CDR3 is 16 amino acids long. The ends were cut back, 1 base at V and 3 bases at J, with 13 bases in the middle. The CDR3 nucleotides read TGTGCCATCAGTGAGTACGGGACAAACAACAATCAGCCCCAGCATTTT. Protein: CAISEYGTNNNQPQHF.

V is TRBV30 and J is TRBJ2-7; maybe TRBD1 (5 bases). The CDR3 contains 15 residues. Looked up from germline, CDR1 is GTSNPN and CDR2 is SVGIG (reference sequence). V was cut by 0 bases and J by 7 bases, with 19 bases left in between. CDR3 in DNA: TGTGCCTGGAGTGTACCCCAGGGTGGTAAGGGGGAGCAGTACTTC. Amino acid sequence: CAWSVPQGGKGEQYF.

This chain joins TRBV20-1 and TRBJ2-3; 14 nucleotides line up with TRBD2. V dropped 3 bases and J dropped 3; count of bases not matched to a gene: 11. CDR1 is DFQATT and CDR2 is SNEGSKA in the germline V gene (reference sequence). CDR3 size: 18 residues. The chain's CDR3 is CSASLGGTSGSWTDTQYF. CDR3 nucleotides: TGCAGTGCTAGTTTGGGCGGGACTAGCGGGAGTTGGACAGATACGCAGTATTTT.

The chain has TRBV19 and TRBJ2-7, with TRBD2 matching 9 bases. The germline CDR1 and CDR2 sequences are LNHDA and SQIVND (reference sequence). The V and J ends lost 1 base and 0 bases, in that order; junction bases with no gene match: 4. This CDR3 contains 16 residues. The DNA of the CDR3 is TGTGCCAGTAGTATAGTGCAGACTAGCGGCTCCTACGAGCAGTACTTC. Translation gives CASSIVQTSGSYEQYF. The variable domain in full, with the rest retrieved from reference TRBV19 and TRBJ2-7, is DGGITQSPKYLFRKEGQNVTLSCEQNLNHDAMYWYRQDPGQGLRLIYYSQIVNDFQKGDIAEGYSVSREKKESFPLTVTSAQKNPTAFYLCASSIVQTSGSYEQYFGPGTRLTVT.

V gene TRBV5-1 combines with J gene TRBJ2-5, with D maybe TRBD2 (5 bases). The V end was cut by 0 bases, the J end by 7 bases, with 10 bases between. This CDR3 comprises 13 residues. The germline V gene encodes CDR1 SGHRS and CDR2 YFSETQ. The CDR3 loop is CASSLGLAGTQYF. The CDR3 DNA sequence: TGCGCCAGCAGCTTGGGGCTAGCCGGGACCCAGTACTTC.

V usage is TRBV7-2 and J usage is TRBJ2-7; D may be TRBD1 (6 bases). The CDR3 has 14 amino acids. The germline V gene has CDR1 SGHTA and CDR2 FQGNSA. Trimming shortened V by 5 bases and J by 3 bases, and 14 bases separated the two germline ends. This CDR3 is CASSAMTGNYEQYF. CDR3 bases: TGTGCCAGCAGCGCTATGACAGGAAACTACGAGCAGTACTTC.

The rearrangement links TRBV5-4 to TRBJ2-7; perhaps TRBD1 as D (5 bases). The V gene lost 0 bases and the J gene lost 3 bases, with 13 bases spanning the gap. The CDR3 extends over 15 amino acids. Germline V gene lookup returns CDR1 SGHNT and CDR2 YYREEE (reference sequence). CDR3 nucleotide sequence: TGTGCCAGCAGCTTGGGGGGCGTTGGAAGCTACGAGCAGTACTTC. Protein: CASSLGGVGSYEQYF.

The chain links TRBV3-1 (or the pseudogene TRBV3-2) to TRBJ1-4, with 7 bases matching TRBD1. Trimming removed 3 bases from V and 9 bases from J; junction bases left unmatched: 7. This CDR3 has 14 amino acids. Germline-derived CDR1 and CDR2 are LGHDT and YNNKEL (reference sequence). CDR3: CASSHRQGRKKLFF. CDR3 DNA: TGTGCCAGCAGCCACCGACAGGGACGTAAAAAACTGTTTTTT.

The count of this clone is one. The chain links TRBV5-4 to TRBJ2-5; TRBD1 is a possible D gene (7 bases). The CDR3 extends over 14 amino acids. Between the trimmed V and J ends, which lost 3 bases and 5 bases, there was a span of 14 bases. Germline CDR1 reads SGHNT; CDR2 reads YYREEE (reference sequence). CDR3 in amino acids: CASSSRGVGETQYF. The CDR3 DNA follows: TGTGCCAGCAGCTCCAGGGGGGTCGGGGAGACCCAGTACTTC. The whole variable domain, remainder taken from reference TRBV5-4 and TRBJ2-5, is ETGVTQSPTHLIKTRGQQVTLRCSSQSGHNTVSWYQQALGQGPQFIFQYYREEENGRGNFPPRFSGLQFPNYSSELNVNALELDDSALYLCASSSRGVGETQYFGPGTRLLVL.

This clone came up a few times. The chain couples TRBV2 to TRBJ2-1, with 8 positions matching TRBD2. V trimming: 8 bases; J trimming: 5 bases; junction bases outside the gene matches: 26. Germline V gives CDR1 SNHLY, CDR2 FYNNEI. This CDR3 region has 20 residues. The CDR3 sequence: CASEKTEVAGMVSGNNEQFF. CDR3 in DNA: TGTGCCAGCGAAAAGACTGAGGTAGCGGGAATGGTTTCTGGGAACAATGAGCAGTTCTTC.

This rearrangement joins TRBV19 to TRBJ1-2, with 8 nucleotides matching TRBD1. In germline, CDR1 is LNHDA, CDR2 SQIVND (reference sequence). CDR3 length: 13 residues. The junction had 5 bases not matched to a gene; V was cut back by 5 bases and J by 6 bases. The CDR3 sequence: CASSVGTGNGYTF. DNA of the CDR3: TGTGCCAGTAGTGTAGGGACAGGTAATGGCTACACCTTC.